Listed below are T cell receptor beta chains from one sample, sequenced in a study of graft-versus-host responses after intestinal transplantation. Generated by immunoSEQ multiplex PCR, the TCRdb table keeps only in-frame clones and is missing some. Among 9,000 to 10,000 clones listed, 70% to 90% were seen once. Here the sequenced sample was ileum tissue, taken roughly 700 days after intestinal transplantation. The receptors derive from a human patient who received an intestinal transplant, so some T cells may come from the graft donor. CDR3s include the opening cysteine and the closing phenylalanine or tryptophan. Fields, in order: V gene, D gene, CDR3 length, J gene, clone size, CDR3 DNA, CDR3 protein. D genes are given only for firm matches. Not every row has a clone size; where given, it reads once, few, many or a size class.

V: TRBV29-1
D: TRBD2
length: 14
J: TRBJ2-7
size: .
DNA: TGCAGCGTCGACGGGACTAGCGGGATCTACGAGCAGTACTTC
CDR3: CSVDGTSGIYEQYF

V: TRBV7-9
D: .
length: 14
J: TRBJ2-3
size: .
DNA: TGTGCCAGCAGCTCCGGCACTAGCACAAATACGCAGTATTTT
CDR3: CASSSGTSTNTQYF

V: TRBV9
D: .
length: 14
J: TRBJ1-5
size: .
DNA: TGTGCCAGCAGCGTAGGACTGGTTGGTCAGCCCCAGCATTTT
CDR3: CASSVGLVGQPQHF

V: TRBV5-1
D: TRBD1
length: 15
J: TRBJ2-3
size: .
DNA: TGCGCCAGCAGCTCCGGACAGGGGGCCACAGATACGCAGTATTTT
CDR3: CASSSGQGATDTQYF

V: TRBV5-1
D: TRBD2
length: 18
J: TRBJ2-3
size: .
DNA: TGCGCCAGCAGCTTGGGGACTAGCGGGGGGGCTGGCACAGATACGCAGTATTTT
CDR3: CASSLGTSGGAGTDTQYF

V: TRBV10-1
D: TRBD1
length: 14
J: TRBJ2-1
size: .
DNA: TGCGCCAGCAGTGAATTAGGGACAGTCGGTGAGCAGTTCTTC
CDR3: CASSELGTVGEQFF

V: TRBV14
D: .
length: 17
J: TRBJ2-5
size: .
DNA: TGTGCCAGCAGCCAAGATTCACGACTGACGGCCCAAGAGACCCAGTACTTC
CDR3: CASSQDSRLTAQETQYF

V: TRBV30
D: .
length: 14
J: TRBJ2-4
size: .
DNA: TGTGCCTGGAGTGCGAGTAGAGAAGTGAACATTCAGTACTTC
CDR3: CAWSASREVNIQYF

V: TRBV2
D: TRBD2
length: 13
J: TRBJ2-7
size: .
DNA: TGTGCCACCCAAACTAGCGGGGCCTACGAGCAGTACTTC
CDR3: CATQTSGAYEQYF

V: TRBV7-9
D: .
length: 13
J: TRBJ1-1
size: .
DNA: TGTGCCAGCAGCTTAGAGGGAGGTGTTGAAGCTTTCTTT
CDR3: CASSLEGGVEAFF

V: TRBV5-1
D: .
length: 14
J: TRBJ2-2
size: .
DNA: TGCGCCAGCGGGCAGAGCCAGAACACCGGGGAGCTGTTTTTT
CDR3: CASGQSQNTGELFF

V: TRBV5-5
D: .
length: 11
J: TRBJ2-5
size: .
DNA: TGTGCCAGCAGGGGAGACACACGCCAGTACTTC
CDR3: CASRGDTRQYF

V: TRBV18
D: .
length: 13
J: TRBJ2-5
size: .
DNA: TGTGCCAGCTCACCAGGGGTTGAAGAGACCCAGTACTTC
CDR3: CASSPGVEETQYF

V: TRBV2
D: TRBD2
length: 15
J: TRBJ2-1
size: .
DNA: TGTGCCAGCAACCGCCTGACTAGCGGTGACAATGAGCAGTTCTTC
CDR3: CASNRLTSGDNEQFF

V: TRBV2
D: TRBD1
length: 13
J: TRBJ1-2
size: .
DNA: TGTGCCAGCAGCGGACAGGGAAACTATGGCTACACCTTC
CDR3: CASSGQGNYGYTF

V: TRBV5-8
D: TRBD2
length: 15
J: TRBJ2-7
size: .
DNA: TGTGCCAGCAGCACCTGGACTAGCGGAACCTACGAGCAGTACTTC
CDR3: CASSTWTSGTYEQYF

V: TRBV7-3
D: .
length: 15
J: TRBJ2-1
size: .
DNA: TGTGCCAGCAGCTTAATTTCCAGGGGGGACAATGAGCAGTTCTTC
CDR3: CASSLISRGDNEQFF

V: TRBV5-1
D: .
length: 14
J: TRBJ2-5
size: .
DNA: TGCGCCAGCAGCTCGGAGACAGCCCAAGAGACCCAGTACTTC
CDR3: CASSSETAQETQYF

V: TRBV6-1
D: .
length: 14
J: TRBJ1-1
size: .
DNA: TGTGCCAGCAGTGATCTACACTGGAACACTGAAGCTTTCTTT
CDR3: CASSDLHWNTEAFF

V: TRBV5-6
D: TRBD1
length: 17
J: TRBJ1-6
size: .
DNA: TGTGCCAGCAGCTTCCTACTCAGGACAGGGAAAGGATCACCCCTCCACTTT
CDR3: CASSFLLRTGKGSPLHF

V: TRBV6-1
D: .
length: 14
J: TRBJ1-3
size: few
DNA: TGTGCCAGCAGTGAACGAGGGACTGGAAACACCATATATTTT
CDR3: CASSERGTGNTIYF

V: TRBV13
D: .
length: 15
J: TRBJ1-2
size: .
DNA: TGTGCCAGCAGCCCATCCGGGGCAGCTAACTATGGCTACACCTTC
CDR3: CASSPSGAANYGYTF

V: TRBV19
D: .
length: 14
J: TRBJ2-1
size: .
DNA: TGTGCCAGTAGTATAGCGAGCTCCTACAATGAGCAGTTCTTC
CDR3: CASSIASSYNEQFF

V: TRBV5-6
D: TRBD1
length: 15
J: TRBJ2-3
size: once
DNA: TGTGCCAGCAGCTCGGACAGGGGGTTAACAGATACGCAGTATTTT
CDR3: CASSSDRGLTDTQYF

V: TRBV7-6
D: .
length: 13
J: TRBJ1-1
size: once
DNA: TGTGCCAGCAGCTTCAGGGGGAACACTGAAGCTTTCTTT
CDR3: CASSFRGNTEAFF

V: TRBV5-1
D: TRBD2
length: 14
J: TRBJ2-7
size: .
DNA: TGCGCCTCCCAGAGCGGGGATATTTCCTACGAGCAGTACTTC
CDR3: CASQSGDISYEQYF